A single sample gave rise to the 13 T cell receptor beta chains below, sequenced in a study of blood T cell repertoires in COVID-19. Sequenced by immunoSEQ multiplex PCR; TCRdb stores in-frame clones only, minus some. Of around 260,000 clones listed, about 89% were seen once; the top ten hold around 10%. The sequenced sample was peripheral blood. These receptors all stem from a man in his forties who had recovered from COVID-19.

This rearrangement joins TRBV6-6 to TRBJ2-5; TRBD1 aligns across 9 bases. CDR1 and CDR2 (germline): MNHNY, SVGAGI (reference sequence). The CDR3 extends over 15 amino acids. After removal of 5 bases from V and 5 bases from J, the junction contained 9 bases not matched to a gene. The CDR3 coding sequence is TGTGCCAGCAGTCCACCGGGACAGGGTGTGGAGACCCAGTACTTC. Protein product: CASSPPGQGVETQYF.

This chain links TRBV25-1 with TRBJ2-2; no definite D call. The CDR3 sequence is 15 residues long. Germline CDR1 MGHDK, CDR2 SYGVNS. The V gene lost 5 bases and the J gene lost 0 bases, with 10 bases spanning the gap. CDR3 nucleotides: TGTGCCAGCAGTAATGCGGCTCCGAACACCGGGGAGCTGTTTTTT. This sequence encodes CASSNAAPNTGELFF.

This chain connects TRBV5-1 to TRBJ2-3; TRBD1 aligns across 9 bases. V shed 1 base, J shed 1 base, and the junction held 7 bases outside the gene matches. The CDR3 consists of 17 residues. Germline-derived CDR1 and CDR2 are SGHRS and YFSETQ. DNA for the CDR3: TGCGCCAGCAGCTTGTACAGGAGGACAGGGGGCACAGATACGCAGTATTTT. This gives the protein CASSLYRRTGGTDTQYF. Filled out from reference TRBV5-1 and TRBJ2-3, the complete variable domain reads KAGVTQTPRYLIKTRGQQVTLSCSPISGHRSVSWYQQTPGQGLQFLFEYFSETQRNKGNFPGRFSGRQFSNSRSEMNVSTLELGDSALYLCASSLYRRTGGTDTQYFGPGTRLTVL.

This clone was counted ten times or more. The chain employs TRBV18 and TRBJ2-7; 9 positions agree with TRBD1. Trimming at V came to 3 bases and at J to 4 bases, leaving 7 bases not matched to a gene. The CDR3 loop spans 15 amino acids. The germline V gene has CDR1 KGHSH and CDR2 LQKENI. CDR3 sequence: CASSPATGGSYEQYF. The CDR3 coding sequence is TGTGCCAGCTCACCGGCTACAGGGGGCAGTTACGAGCAGTACTTC.

In regard to this clone: Additional DNA sequences in this sample encode the identical CDR3. The chain has TRBV5-1 and TRBJ2-3; maybe TRBD2 (6 bases). CDR1 and CDR2 (germline): SGHRS, YFSETQ. The CDR3 runs 15 residues. Trimming left V 2 bases short and J 0 bases short, with 10 bases between. In DNA form, the CDR3 reads TGCGCCAGCAGCTTTGGCGGGGCCAGCACAGATACGCAGTATTTT. Protein product: CASSFGGASTDTQYF.

The gene calls are TRBV4-3 and TRBJ2-7; possible D gene TRBD2, 6 bases. The CDR3 length is 15 residues. V lost 4 bases and J lost 3, with 16 bases in between. Germline assignment: CDR1 LGHNA and CDR2 YSLEER. DNA of the CDR3: TGCGCCAGCAGCCGAGGACCGGGAGCCTACTACGAGCAGTACTTC. Residues: CASSRGPGAYYEQYF.

The J gene is TRBJ2-7, the V gene TRBV5-8; maybe TRBD1 (6 bases). Germline V gene data show CDR1 as SGHTS and CDR2 as YDEGEE. The V end was cut by 5 bases, the J end by 9 bases, with 24 bases between. This CDR3 spans 15 amino acids. This CDR3 reads CASRLMNRANIGQYF. The CDR3 DNA follows: TGTGCCAGCAGGCTTATGAACAGGGCCAACATCGGGCAGTACTTC.

The V call is TRBV7-2, the J call TRBJ2-1; D perhaps matches TRBD2 (5 bases). The CDR3 contains 13 residues. Germline assignment: CDR1 SGHTA and CDR2 FQGNSA. V was trimmed by 8 bases and J by 4 bases, leaving 12 bases between them. CDR3 DNA: TGTGCCAGCCTTGAGGGTGGTTACAATGAGCAGTTCTTC. It specifies CASLEGGYNEQFF.

CDR3 in amino acids: CASSLDSATQYF. In DNA form, the CDR3 reads TGTGCCAGCAGTTTAGATAGTGCTACGCAGTATTTT. The rearrangement links TRBV12-3 or TRBV12-4 to TRBJ2-3, with D unclear. This CDR3 contains 12 residues. Trimming shortened V by 1 base and J by 8 bases, and 7 bases separated the two germline ends.

The rearrangement links TRBV7-2 to TRBJ2-1, with D unresolved. The CDR3 has 11 amino acids. CDR1 SGHTA and CDR2 FQGNSA come from the germline V gene. With 3 bases removed from V and 7 bases from J, the gap between germline ends came to 4 bases. DNA for the CDR3: TGTGCCAGCAGCTTCCGTAATGAGCAGTTCTTC. It codes for CASSFRNEQFF. The whole variable domain, filled in from reference TRBV7-2 and TRBJ2-1, reads GAGVSQSPSNKVTEKGKDVELRCDPISGHTALYWYRQSLGQGLEFLIYFQGNSAPDKSGLPSDRFSAERTGGSVSTLTIQRTQQEDSAVYLCASSFRNEQFFGPGTRLTVL.

A note on this clone: The same CDR3 arises from other DNA sequences in this sample as well. V is TRBV9 and J is TRBJ2-3; TRBD2 matches at 9 bases. The germline gives CDR1 SGDLS, CDR2 YYNGEE. The CDR3 runs to 15 residues. V shed 3 bases, J shed 4 bases, and the junction held 6 bases outside the gene matches. In DNA, the CDR3 is TGTGCCAGCAGCGATAGCGGGAGAGGGGCAGATACGCAGTATTTT. It yields the protein CASSDSGRGADTQYF.

This chain's CDR3 is CASSQDRSRTGSHEKLFF. CDR3 nucleotides: TGTGCCAGCAGCCAAGATCGCTCGCGGACAGGGTCTCATGAAAAACTGTTTTTT. The chain joins TRBV14 to TRBJ1-4; TRBD1 agrees at 8 bases. J was trimmed by 6 bases and V by 0 bases; bases with no gene match: 12. Per germline, CDR1 SGHDN and CDR2 FVKESK. The CDR3 contains 18 residues.

The chain employs TRBV15 and TRBJ2-3; 7 nucleotides line up with TRBD2. The CDR3 extends over 17 amino acids. J gave up 3 bases and V 3 bases, and 12 bases lay outside the gene matches. CDR1 and CDR2 (germline): LNHNV, YYDKDF (reference sequence). The DNA for the CDR3 is TGTGCCACCAGCAGGCCCTGGGGGAGGGCCAATACAGATACGCAGTATTTT. It encodes CATSRPWGRANTDTQYF.